This T cell receptor beta chain was recovered during a study of spatial heterogeneity in lung cancer. This clonotype was seen repeatedly, ten times or more. Time point given: sample taken at primary tumor resection. The V gene end was trimmed by 2 bases and the J gene end by 2 bases; junction bases not matched to a gene: 5. Germline CDR1 is DFQATT and CDR2 is SNEGSKA (reference sequence). The CDR3 has 14 residues. Each molecule of TCR cDNA was tagged with one unique molecular identifier. MiXCR, applied by TCRdb to the 5' RACE reads, yields one record per CDR3 protein. The table shows 48,000 or so distinct CDR3 sequences, with 5.3% occurring only once.

J is TRBJ2-7 and V is TRBV20-1, with TRBD2 matching 8 bases. The material was PBMCs, obtained at surgery. The TCR was taken from a male donor with early-stage non-small cell lung cancer. Here the CDR3 DNA reads TGCAGTGCTAGATCTAGCGGGCGCGCCTACGAGCAGTACTTC. Translated: CSARSSGRAYEQYF.